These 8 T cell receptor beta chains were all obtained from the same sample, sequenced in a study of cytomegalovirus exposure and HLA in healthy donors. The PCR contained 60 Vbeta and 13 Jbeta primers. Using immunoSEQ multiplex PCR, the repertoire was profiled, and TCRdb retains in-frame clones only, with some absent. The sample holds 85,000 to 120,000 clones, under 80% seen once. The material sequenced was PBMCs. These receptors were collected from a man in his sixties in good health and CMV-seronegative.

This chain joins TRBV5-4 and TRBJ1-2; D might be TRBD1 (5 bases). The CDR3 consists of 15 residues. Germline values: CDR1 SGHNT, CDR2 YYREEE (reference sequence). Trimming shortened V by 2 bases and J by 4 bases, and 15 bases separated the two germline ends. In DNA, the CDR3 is TGTGCCAGCAGCTTAAGAACGACAGCCCTCTATGGCTACACCTTC. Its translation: CASSLRTTALYGYTF.

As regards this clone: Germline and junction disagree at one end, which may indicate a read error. This chain's CDR3 is CASSPEDREDFF. Written as DNA, the CDR3 is TGTGCCAGCAGCCCGGAGGACAGGGAAGATTTCTTT. The chain couples TRBV7-9 to TRBJ1-1; 8 nucleotides match TRBD1. The CDR3 loop spans 12 amino acids. Germline loops: CDR1 SEHNR, CDR2 FQNEAQ (reference sequence). The entire variable domain, with the rest obtained from reference TRBV7-9 and TRBJ1-1, is as follows: DTGVSQNPRHKITKRGQNVTFRCDPISEHNRLYWYRQTLGQGPEFLTYFQNEAQLEKSRLLSDRFSAERPKGSFSTLEIQRTEQGDSAMYLCASSPEDREDFFGQGTRLTVV.

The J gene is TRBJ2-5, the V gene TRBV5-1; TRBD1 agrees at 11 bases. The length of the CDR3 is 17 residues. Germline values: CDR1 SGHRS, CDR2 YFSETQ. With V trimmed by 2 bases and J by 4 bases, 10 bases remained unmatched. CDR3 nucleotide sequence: TGCGCCAGCAGCTTCTCCCCGGGACAGGGGGGGGCAGAGACCCAGTACTTC. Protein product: CASSFSPGQGGAETQYF.

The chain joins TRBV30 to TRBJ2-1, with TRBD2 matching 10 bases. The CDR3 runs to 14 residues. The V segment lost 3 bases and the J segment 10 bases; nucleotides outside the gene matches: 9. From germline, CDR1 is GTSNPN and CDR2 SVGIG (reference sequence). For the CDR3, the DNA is TGTGCCTGGAGAAAGCGGGGGGGCATTAAAGAGCAGTTCTTC. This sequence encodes CAWRKRGGIKEQFF.

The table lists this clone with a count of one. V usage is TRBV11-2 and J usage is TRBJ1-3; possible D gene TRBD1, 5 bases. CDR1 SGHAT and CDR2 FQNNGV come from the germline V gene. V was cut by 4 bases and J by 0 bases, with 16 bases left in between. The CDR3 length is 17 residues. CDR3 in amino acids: CASSSRAQDYSGNTIYF. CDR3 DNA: TGTGCCAGCAGCTCCAGGGCACAGGACTACTCTGGAAACACCATATATTTT.

The CDR3 nucleotides read TGCGCCAGCAGCCAAGATGGCAACTATAATTCACCCCTCCACTTT. Encoded protein: CASSQDGNYNSPLHF. V usage is TRBV4-1 and J usage is TRBJ1-6; D is ambiguous. Germline V CDR1 and CDR2: MGHRA, YSYEKL. The CDR3 has 15 amino acids. Trimming pared 0 bases from V and 3 bases from J, leaving 6 bases between.

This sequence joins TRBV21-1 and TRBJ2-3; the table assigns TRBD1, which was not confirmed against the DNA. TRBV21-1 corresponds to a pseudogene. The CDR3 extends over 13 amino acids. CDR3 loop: CASGVDRTDTQYF. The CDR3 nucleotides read TGTGCCAGCGGGGTCGACAGGACAGATACGCAGTATTTT.

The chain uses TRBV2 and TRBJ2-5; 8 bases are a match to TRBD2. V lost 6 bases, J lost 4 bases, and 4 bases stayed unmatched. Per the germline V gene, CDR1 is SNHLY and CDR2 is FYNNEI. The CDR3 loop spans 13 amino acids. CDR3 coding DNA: TGTGCCAGCAGGCTGACTAGCGTAGAGACCCAGTACTTC. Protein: CASRLTSVETQYF.